This record covers a single T cell receptor (beta chain). The sample is drawn from a study of human T cells and chemical hapten exposure. Study as a whole: Patches that contained 0.01% DPC were applied to the upper back and read at 6 days. Patients were mainly female, each with alopecia areata, totalis or universalis.

Time point given: patch test 3, about 24 weeks after DPC sensitization. Treatment described: therapeutic diphenylcyclopropenone sensitization with weekly scalp DPC. Each CDR3 protein gets one entry after TCRdb re-called the RACE reads with MiXCR. The repertoire holds 80,000 to 100,000 distinct CDR3 sequences, with about a tenth as singletons. The J segment lost 6 bases and the V segment lost 10 bases, leaving 5 bases of the junction unmatched. This CDR3 has 13 residues. CDR1 and CDR2 (germline): MDHEN, SYDVKM. Sequenced here: whole blood, sampled in connection with sensitization to the hapten diphenylcyclopropenone (DPC). V gene TRBV28 combines with J gene TRBJ2-1, with TRBD2 matching 11 bases. This receptor was obtained from a woman younger than 45 with alopecia areata. Some clones in this sample may be carry-over from other donors' samples. The CDR3 loop reads CATLAGGFNEQFF. The CDR3 DNA reads TGTGCCACCCTAGCGGGAGGTTTCAATGAGCAGTTCTTC.